Listed below are T cell receptor beta chains from one sample, sequenced in a study of OX40 agonist ivuxolimab in advanced cancers. TCRdb's table, derived via immunoSEQ multiplex PCR, lists solely in-frame clones and lacks some. This table holds roughly 77,000 clones, roughly 92% found once. This specimen was CD4+ or CD8+ T cells sorted from blood, taken in a trial of the OX40 agonist ivuxolimab. These receptors originate from an adult with an advanced solid tumor such as melanoma, head and neck, liver or kidney cancer. Both conserved end residues are part of each CDR3. Each record gives: clone size, D gene, V gene, J gene, CDR3 DNA, CDR3 protein. The D gene is left open where the match is weak. Size is stated for part of the rows, as once, few or many counts, or as a class when the clone is expanded.

-	-	TRBV18	TRBJ1-3	TGTGCCAGCTCCCCCCCCGGGCTCCCCGGAAACACCATATATTTT	CASSPPGLPGNTIYF
-	-	TRBV7-3	TRBJ1-1	TGTGCCAGCAGCCCACCAGGCGTGAACACTGAAGCTTTCTTT	CASSPPGVNTEAFF
-	-	TRBV5-1	TRBJ2-3	TGCGCCAGCAGCCTATCCGTTAGCACAGATACGCAGTATTTT	CASSLSVSTDTQYF
-	-	TRBV6-8	TRBJ2-1	TGTGCCAGCAGCTCGTTAAGGAACGATGAGCAGTTCTTC	CASSSLRNDEQFF
-	-	TRBV5-1	TRBJ1-2	TGCGCCAGCAGCGTGCGGACTGGGGATAGCTACACCTTC	CASSVRTGDSYTF
-	-	TRBV7-9	TRBJ2-1	TGTGCCAGCAGCCTTGAGTTGCGTGGTGGGAATGAGCAGTTCTTC	CASSLELRGGNEQFF
-	TRBD1	TRBV15	TRBJ1-1	TGTGCCACCAGCATGAGACAGGGTTTGAACACTGAAGCTTTCTTT	CATSMRQGLNTEAFF
-	-	TRBV9	TRBJ1-1	TGTGCCAGCAGCACCCAGGGAGTTTTGAACACTGAAGCTTTCTTT	CASSTQGVLNTEAFF
-	TRBD1	TRBV27	TRBJ1-1	TGTGCCAGCAGTGACAGGGTCCATACTGAAGCTTTCTTT	CASSDRVHTEAFF
-	-	TRBV27	TRBJ1-3	TGTGCCAGCAGCCCCCGGGACTTAAACACCATATATTTT	CASSPRDLNTIYF
-	-	TRBV27	TRBJ1-3	TGTGCCAGACCACCCGGGGTGGGATCTGGAAACACCATATATTTT	CARPPGVGSGNTIYF
-	-	TRBV5-6	TRBJ1-1	TGTGCCAGCAGCTTGAGAGAAAACACTGAAGCTTTCTTT	CASSLRENTEAFF
-	-	TRBV30	TRBJ1-1	TGTGCCTGGACCCCCGTGAGCAGGTTGAACACTGAAGCTTTCTTT	CAWTPVSRLNTEAFF
few	-	TRBV10-3	TRBJ2-3	TGTGCCACCGGAGGGACAGATACGCAGTATTTT	CATGGTDTQYF
once	-	TRBV30	TRBJ2-1	TGTGCCTGGAGCCTGGGACAGGGGCAGCGGGAGGTATCCTACAATGAGCAGTTCTTC	CAWSLGQGQREVSYNEQFF
-	-	TRBV30	TRBJ2-7	TGTGCCTGGAGCCTGGGTGCGGAGGCCTACGAGCAGTACTTC	CAWSLGAEAYEQYF
-	-	TRBV6-5	TRBJ2-7	TGTGCCAGCAGTTACTCTTCGGGTGGCTACGAGCAGTACTTC	CASSYSSGGYEQYF
-	-	TRBV6-5	TRBJ1-4	TGTGCCAGCAGACGACAGTTAGTTAATGAAAAACTGTTTTTT	CASRRQLVNEKLFF
-	-	TRBV19	TRBJ1-2	TGTGCCAGTAGCTGGCAGGGAAGAGATGGCTACACCTTC	CASSWQGRDGYTF
-	TRBD1	TRBV14	TRBJ2-5	TGTGCCAGCAGCCAAGGGACAGGAGAGACCCAGTACTTC	CASSQGTGETQYF
-	-	TRBV7-7	TRBJ2-5	TGTGCTAGCAGCCCACTGGGGGCCGGGGAGACCCAGTACTTC	CASSPLGAGETQYF
-	-	TRBV11-2	TRBJ1-1	TGTGCCAGCAGCCCCTTAAGGGCGCGGGGTGAAGCTTTCTTT	CASSPLRARGEAFF
-	TRBD1	TRBV2	TRBJ2-2	TGTGCCAGCAGTGAAATCGGACAGGGCCCAAACACCGGGGAGCTGTTTTTT	CASSEIGQGPNTGELFF
-	-	TRBV5-1	TRBJ2-7	TGCGCCAGCAGCTTGGATCTCCGGAGCGGTAGATACGAGCAGTACTTC	CASSLDLRSGRYEQYF
once	TRBD1	TRBV5-1	TRBJ2-5	TGCGCCAGCAGCTTTTTGGGGACAGGGGTTCCAGAGACCCAGTACTTC	CASSFLGTGVPETQYF
-	-	TRBV4-1	TRBJ1-3	TGCGCCAGCAGCCAACTACAGGGTACGGGAAACACCATATATTTT	CASSQLQGTGNTIYF
-	TRBD1	TRBV27	TRBJ2-3	TGTGCCAGCAGTGACAGGGTGACAGATACGCAGTATTTT	CASSDRVTDTQYF
-	TRBD2	TRBV6-1	TRBJ2-1	TGTGCCAGCAGTGATGGGACTAGCGCGTATGAGCAGTTCTTC	CASSDGTSAYEQFF
-	TRBD2	TRBV4-2	TRBJ2-1	TGTGCCAGCAGCCGCGAACGGACTAGCTCTTTCCATGAGCAGTTCTTC	CASSRERTSSFHEQFF
-	-	TRBV5-3	TRBJ2-6	TGTGCCAGAAGGCTGGCGGCAGGGGTCTCCTCTGGGGCCAACGTCCTGACTTTC	CARRLAAGVSSGANVLTF
-	-	TRBV7-3	TRBJ2-2	TGTGCCAGCAGCTCGGACAGAAACACCGGGGAGCTGTTTTTT	CASSSDRNTGELFF
-	-	TRBV27	TRBJ2-5	TGTGCCAGCAGTTTGTTTCGGGGAGTCGAGACCCAGTACTTC	CASSLFRGVETQYF
-	-	TRBV5-1	TRBJ2-3	TGCGCCAGCAGCCTATCTAGCGTGGCAGATACGCAGTATTTT	CASSLSSVADTQYF
-	TRBD1	TRBV7-2	TRBJ1-6	TGTGCCAGCAGCCACCGGACAGGGTTCCGTAGTTCACCCCTCCACTTT	CASSHRTGFRSSPLHF